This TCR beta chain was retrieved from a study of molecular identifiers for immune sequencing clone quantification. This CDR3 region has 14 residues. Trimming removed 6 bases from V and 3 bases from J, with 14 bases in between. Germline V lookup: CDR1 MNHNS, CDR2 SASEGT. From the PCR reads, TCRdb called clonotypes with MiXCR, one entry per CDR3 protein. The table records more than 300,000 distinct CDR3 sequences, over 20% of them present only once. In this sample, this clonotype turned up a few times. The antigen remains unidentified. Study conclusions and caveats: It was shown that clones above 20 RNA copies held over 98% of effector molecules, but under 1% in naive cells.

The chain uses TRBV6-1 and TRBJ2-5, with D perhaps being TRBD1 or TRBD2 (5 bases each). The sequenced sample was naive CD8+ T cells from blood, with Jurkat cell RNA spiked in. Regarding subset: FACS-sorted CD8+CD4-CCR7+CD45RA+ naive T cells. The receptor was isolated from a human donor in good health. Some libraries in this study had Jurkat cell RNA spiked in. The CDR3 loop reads CASSPGRMKETQYF. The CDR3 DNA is TGTGCCAGCAGCCCGGGGCGGATGAAAGAGACCCAGTACTTC.